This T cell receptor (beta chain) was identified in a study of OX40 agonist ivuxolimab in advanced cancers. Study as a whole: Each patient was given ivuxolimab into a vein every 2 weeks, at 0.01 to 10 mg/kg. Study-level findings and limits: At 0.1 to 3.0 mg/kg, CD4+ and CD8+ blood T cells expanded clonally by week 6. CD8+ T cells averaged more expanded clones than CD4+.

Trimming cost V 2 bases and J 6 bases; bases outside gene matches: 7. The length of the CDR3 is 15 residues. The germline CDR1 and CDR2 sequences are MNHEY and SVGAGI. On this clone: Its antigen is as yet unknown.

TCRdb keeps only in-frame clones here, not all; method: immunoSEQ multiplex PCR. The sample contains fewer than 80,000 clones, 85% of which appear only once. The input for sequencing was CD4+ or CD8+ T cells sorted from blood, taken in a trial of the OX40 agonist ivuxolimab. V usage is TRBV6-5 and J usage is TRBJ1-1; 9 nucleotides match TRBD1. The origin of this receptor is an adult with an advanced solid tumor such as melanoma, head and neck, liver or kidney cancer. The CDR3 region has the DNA TGTGCCAGCAGTTACCTCCGGGACAGGGAGGCTGAAGCTTTCTTT. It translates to CASSYLRDREAEAFF.